Below, 17 T cell receptor beta chains from the same sample are listed, as sequenced in a study of blood T cell repertoires in COVID-19. TCRdb keeps only in-frame clones here, not all; method: immunoSEQ multiplex PCR. The table has some 250,000 clones, 75% to 90% seen once. The sample was PBMCs or T cells enriched from blood (not recorded which). The receptors originated from a man between 35 and 55 years old who had recovered from COVID-19.

The chain combines TRBV18 with TRBJ1-6; 7 bases match TRBD1. V shed 2 bases and J 8 bases; nucleotides not matched to a gene: 9. Looked up from germline, CDR1 is KGHSH and CDR2 is LQKENI. The CDR3 length is 16 residues. CDR3 sequence: CASSPFAGGGDSPLHF. The CDR3 nucleotides read TGTGCCAGCTCACCATTTGCAGGGGGTGGCGATTCACCCCTCCACTTT.

V and J are TRBV21-1 and TRBJ2-2; TRBD2 is the table's D call and was not checked against the DNA. TRBV21-1 is classified as a pseudogene. The CDR3 length is 17 residues. CDR3 sequence reads: CASSPRVAGINTGELFF. The CDR3 DNA reads as TGTGCCAGCAGCCCGAGGGTAGCGGGAATTAACACCGGGGAGCTGTTTTTT.

The chain has TRBV27 and TRBJ1-1; 10 bases agree with TRBD1. V shed 5 bases and J 0 bases; nucleotides not matched to a gene: 6. CDR1 and CDR2 (germline): MNHEY, SMNVEV (reference sequence). The CDR3 is 16 residues long. The CDR3 DNA reads TGTGCCAGCAGTGATGGGACAGGGGTTTTGAACACTGAAGCTTTCTTT. As protein: CASSDGTGVLNTEAFF.

This clone was seen once. The chain combines TRBV28 with TRBJ2-5; the match to TRBD2 covers 8 bases. V gave up 10 bases and J gave up 4 bases; unmatched junction bases: 11. Per the germline V gene, CDR1 is MDHEN and CDR2 is SYDVKM. This CDR3 contains 14 residues. The CDR3 is CATRGGSVRETQYF. The CDR3 nucleotides read TGTGCCACCCGGGGGGGCAGTGTAAGAGAGACCCAGTACTTC. Filled out from reference TRBV28 and TRBJ2-5, the complete variable domain reads DVKVTQSSRYLVKRTGEKVFLECVQDMDHENMFWYRQDPGLGLRLIYFSYDVKMKEKGDIPEGYSVSREKKERFSLILESASTNQTSMYLCATRGGSVRETQYFGPGTRLLVL.

The chain carries TRBV7-2 and TRBJ2-5, with a possible D match to TRBD2 (5 bases). Germline lookup yields CDR1 SGHTA and CDR2 FQGNSA. V gave up 0 bases and J gave up 2 bases, with 7 bases separating them. This CDR3 has 14 residues. CDR3 DNA: TGTGCCAGCAGCTTAGCGGGAGTGCAAGAGACCCAGTACTTC. Translation: CASSLAGVQETQYF.

V gene TRBV5-1 combines with J gene TRBJ2-1, with 9 bases fitting TRBD1. The CDR3 runs to 20 residues. From germline, CDR1 is SGHRS and CDR2 YFSETQ. V lost 1 base to trimming and J lost 5 bases; unmatched junction nucleotides: 19. The CDR3 sequence is CASSLFTLIIQGAPDNEQFF. Here the CDR3 DNA reads TGCGCCAGCAGCTTGTTCACCCTAATAATACAGGGGGCGCCCGACAATGAGCAGTTCTTC.

The chain couples TRBV3-1 (or the pseudogene TRBV3-2) to TRBJ2-5; 8 nucleotides match TRBD1. This CDR3 region has 14 residues. The V and J ends lost 1 base and 3 bases, in that order; junction bases with no gene match: 1. Germline assignment: CDR1 LGHDT and CDR2 YNNKEL (reference sequence). The CDR3, as DNA: TGTGCCAGCAGCCAAGCGGACAGGGAAGAGACCCAGTACTTC. As protein: CASSQADREETQYF.

The rearrangement uses TRBV7-2 and TRBJ1-2, with 7 bases lining up with TRBD1. V trimming: 3 bases; J trimming: 0 bases; junction bases outside the gene matches: 10. CDR1 and CDR2 (germline): SGHTA, FQGNSA. The CDR3 runs 17 residues. This chain's CDR3 is CASSLGSGTAPNYGYTF. The CDR3 DNA sequence: TGTGCCAGCAGCTTGGGATCCGGGACAGCTCCTAACTATGGCTACACCTTC.

J is TRBJ1-2 and V is TRBV30; 7 bases fit TRBD1. The CDR3 runs 16 residues. Germline values: CDR1 GTSNPN, CDR2 SVGIG (reference sequence). With 0 bases clipped from V and 5 bases from J, the junction kept 12 bases outside the gene matches. The CDR3 protein is CAWSVASGQQIYGYTF. CDR3 bases: TGTGCCTGGAGTGTGGCGTCGGGACAGCAGATATATGGCTACACCTTC.

As concerns this clone: Other nucleotide sequences from this sample produce the same CDR3. This chain joins TRBV27 and TRBJ2-1; 10 bases align to TRBD2. Germline lookup yields CDR1 MNHEY and CDR2 SMNVEV (reference sequence). The V segment lost 6 bases and the J segment 4 bases; nucleotides outside the gene matches: 0. This CDR3 region has 13 residues. The CDR3 DNA follows: TGTGCCAGCAGGACTAGCGGGTACAATGAGCAGTTCTTC. Protein product: CASRTSGYNEQFF.

The gene calls are TRBV15 and TRBJ2-7; D is perhaps TRBD1 (6 bases). The CDR3 totals 15 residues. CDR1 LNHNV and CDR2 YYDKDF come from the germline V gene (reference sequence). V dropped 0 bases and J dropped 0 bases, with 9 bases sitting between them. The CDR3 DNA reads as TGTGCCACCAGCAGAGAGGACAGCTACTCCTACGAGCAGTACTTC. It yields the protein CATSREDSYSYEQYF.

This chain uses TRBV18 with TRBJ2-6; weak D call: TRBD2 (6 bases). V was trimmed by 6 bases and J by 2 bases, leaving 17 bases between them. This CDR3 is 17 amino acids long. The germline CDR1 and CDR2 sequences are KGHSH and LQKENI. The CDR3 sequence is CASSPRGPRAGANVLTF. DNA of the CDR3: TGTGCCAGCTCTCCGCGGGGCCCCAGGGCTGGGGCCAACGTCCTGACTTTC.

The chain employs TRBV7-2 and TRBJ2-1; possible D gene TRBD1, 5 bases. V was pared by 3 bases and J by 7 bases, with 19 bases between. The CDR3 is 16 amino acids. Germline CDR1 reads SGHTA; CDR2 reads FQGNSA. The CDR3 coding sequence is TGTGCCAGCAGCTTTATGATGACCAAAGGGGTTAATGAGCAGTTCTTC. The encoded protein is CASSFMMTKGVNEQFF.

This chain connects TRBV7-2 to TRBJ2-1; TRBD2 matches 11 bases. Losses at the gene ends were 5 bases for V and 7 bases for J; bases not matched to a gene: 7. Germline CDR1 and CDR2: SGHTA and FQGNSA. CDR3 length: 15 amino acids. The CDR3 DNA is TGTGCCAGCAGCCACACTAGCGGGAGAGGGAATGAGCAGTTCTTC. It is translated as CASSHTSGRGNEQFF.

This chain uses TRBV28 with TRBJ1-5, with D tentatively TRBD1 (5 bases). The CDR3 runs 15 residues. Per germline, CDR1 MDHEN and CDR2 SYDVKM. The V end lost 3 bases, the J end lost 0 bases, and 9 bases lay between the germline ends. The CDR3 region is CASSLHRYSNQPQHF. The DNA for the CDR3 is TGTGCCAGCAGTTTGCACAGGTATAGCAATCAGCCCCAGCATTTT.

The chain links TRBV28 to TRBJ1-1, with 9 bases matching TRBD1. The V and J ends lost 3 bases and 10 bases, in that order; junction bases with no gene match: 9. Germline V gene data show CDR1 as MDHEN and CDR2 as SYDVKM. The CDR3 totals 14 residues. The CDR3 protein is CASSLQQGAGGAFF. The CDR3 nucleotides read TGTGCCAGCAGTTTGCAACAGGGGGCTGGAGGAGCTTTCTTT.

V usage is TRBV6-5 and J usage is TRBJ2-6, with unresolved D. Between the trimmed V and J ends, which lost 0 bases and 0 bases, there was a span of 6 bases. The V gene's germline CDR1 is MNHEY and CDR2 SVGAGI. CDR3 size: 16 residues. As DNA, the CDR3 is TGTGCCAGCAGTTACTCTGGTAGCTCTGGGGCCAACGTCCTGACTTTC. Translating it yields CASSYSGSSGANVLTF.